The 14 T cell receptor beta chains presented below share a single source sample, sequenced in a study of shared clonotypes between healthy human individuals. The method was immunoSEQ multiplex PCR; TCRdb's version includes in-frame clones alone and lacks a portion of them. The data show roughly 2.4 million clones, approximately 96% seen once. Sequenced sample: naive CD4+ T cells sorted from blood. Subset specified: CD45RA+ positively selected. Source of these receptors: a young man in good health.

The genes are TRBV5-1 and TRBJ2-7; D gene uncertain. CDR1 and CDR2 (germline): SGHRS, YFSETQ. V gave up 1 base and J gave up 4 bases, with 15 bases separating them. The CDR3 is 15 amino acids. CDR3 region: CASSLWGSTWYEQYF. CDR3 DNA sequence: TGCGCCAGCAGCTTGTGGGGAAGTACGTGGTACGAGCAGTACTTC. Supplemented by reference TRBV5-1 and TRBJ2-7, the full variable domain reads KAGVTQTPRYLIKTRGQQVTLSCSPISGHRSVSWYQQTPGQGLQFLFEYFSETQRNKGNFPGRFSGRQFSNSRSEMNVSTLELGDSALYLCASSLWGSTWYEQYFGPGTRLTVT.

The chain uses TRBV6-1 and TRBJ1-5; 7 nucleotides agree with TRBD1. Germline CDR1 MNHNS, CDR2 SASEGT. This CDR3 comprises 16 residues. J lost 2 bases, V lost 2 bases, and 6 bases had no gene match. CDR3 residues: CASSERTGIGNQPQHF. In DNA form, the CDR3 reads TGTGCCAGCAGTGAAAGGACAGGAATCGGCAATCAGCCCCAGCATTTT.

This clone has just one count. V gene TRBV29-1 combines with J gene TRBJ2-1, with TRBD2 matching 13 bases. CDR3 length: 15 amino acids. CDR1 is SQVTM and CDR2 is ANQGSEA in the germline V gene. Germline trimming cut 6 bases from V and 9 bases from J; bases unmatched to any gene: 11. In nucleotides, the CDR3 is TGCAGCGTCCCTCGGACTAGCGGGAGTCGCAGTGAGCAGTTCTTC. It is translated as CSVPRTSGSRSEQFF.

The chain recombines TRBV27 with TRBJ1-4; maybe TRBD1 (5 bases). V lost 6 bases to trimming and J lost 1 base, with 9 bases between them. CDR3 size: 14 residues. Germline V gene data show CDR1 as MNHEY and CDR2 as SMNVEV (reference sequence). CDR3 sequence reads: CASRRGGTNEKLFF. The CDR3 bases are TGTGCCAGCAGGAGGGGAGGAACTAATGAAAAACTGTTTTTT.

The chain carries TRBV6-1 and TRBJ1-1; perhaps TRBD1 as D (6 bases). This CDR3 has 15 amino acids. Germline lookup yields CDR1 MNHNS and CDR2 SASEGT. V was trimmed by 7 bases and J by 1 base, leaving 16 bases between them. DNA for the CDR3: TGTGCCAGCACTCCGATGGAACAGGGGAACACTGAAGCTTTCTTT. Protein product: CASTPMEQGNTEAFF.

The chain couples TRBV5-1 to TRBJ2-7; D might be TRBD1 (6 bases). CDR3 size: 14 residues. Looked up from germline, CDR1 is SGHRS and CDR2 is YFSETQ. V lost 4 bases and J lost 11, with 22 bases in between. The CDR3 DNA reads TGCGCCAGCAGCCCGCCGGGACAACAGGTGGTAGAGTACTTC. Residues: CASSPPGQQVVEYF.

The V and J genes are TRBV5-1 and TRBJ2-7; 7 nucleotides agree with TRBD1. CDR1 is SGHRS, CDR2 YFSETQ, per germline. CDR3 length equals 14 residues. J gave up 3 bases and V 0 bases, and 3 bases lay outside the gene matches. The CDR3 region is CASSLDRGVYEQYF. Here the CDR3 DNA reads TGCGCCAGCAGCTTGGACAGGGGAGTCTACGAGCAGTACTTC. The full variable domain, in which reference TRBV5-1 and TRBJ2-7 provide the parts outside the CDR3, is KAGVTQTPRYLIKTRGQQVTLSCSPISGHRSVSWYQQTPGQGLQFLFEYFSETQRNKGNFPGRFSGRQFSNSRSEMNVSTLELGDSALYLCASSLDRGVYEQYFGPGTRLTVT.

This chain joins TRBV6-6 and TRBJ2-7; D not resolved. This CDR3 is built from 15 residues. CDR1 is MNHNY and CDR2 is SVGAGI in the germline V gene (reference sequence). Trimming took off 2 bases at V and 2 bases at J, with 13 bases between the two ends. The CDR3 sequence is CASSYRANSAYEQYF. In nucleotides, the CDR3 is TGTGCCAGCAGTTACAGGGCAAACTCAGCCTACGAGCAGTACTTC.

The V gene is TRBV14, the J gene TRBJ2-7; D not certain. Germline V lookup: CDR1 SGHDN, CDR2 FVKESK. This CDR3 is built from 13 residues. Trimming pared 0 bases from V and 6 bases from J, leaving 9 bases between. The CDR3 loop is CASSQDLIFEQYF. DNA of the CDR3: TGTGCCAGCAGCCAAGATCTGATCTTCGAGCAGTACTTC.

The V gene is TRBV10-2, the J gene TRBJ2-7, with D unresolved. The germline V and J ends were trimmed by 2 bases and 1 base, with 6 bases remaining between them. Germline V lookup: CDR1 WSHSY, CDR2 SAAADI. CDR3 length equals 13 residues. Here the CDR3 DNA reads TGCGCCAGCAGTGAGGGCGGTTCCTACGAGCAGTACTTC. This sequence encodes CASSEGGSYEQYF.

The V gene is TRBV5-4, the J gene TRBJ2-2; 8 nucleotides line up with TRBD2. The CDR3 consists of 16 residues. The V gene end was trimmed by 4 bases and the J gene end by 1 base; junction bases not matched to a gene: 6. Germline V gene data show CDR1 as SGHNT and CDR2 as YYREEE (reference sequence). The DNA for the CDR3 is TGTGCCAGCAGCCCGACTAGCGTGAGGAACACCGGGGAGCTGTTTTTT. Its protein product is CASSPTSVRNTGELFF.

V gene TRBV30 combines with J gene TRBJ1-2; D possibly corresponds to TRBD1 (5 bases). Germline-derived CDR1 and CDR2 are GTSNPN and SVGIG (reference sequence). V was trimmed by 1 base and J by 14 bases, leaving 20 bases between them. The CDR3 is 13 amino acids. The CDR3, as DNA: TGTGCCTGGAGTGCCACCCCTCCGGGGGGGACGACCTTC. It yields the protein CAWSATPPGGTTF.

Written as DNA, the CDR3 is TGTGCCAGCAGCTTAAAACAGTCGAACACCGGGGAGCTGTTTTTT. It translates to CASSLKQSNTGELFF. J is TRBJ2-2 and V is TRBV11-2, with D unresolved. Germline CDR1 reads SGHAT; CDR2 reads FQNNGV. The CDR3 has 15 amino acids. V lost 2 bases to trimming and J lost 0 bases, with 7 bases between them.

As regards this clone: Other DNA sequences in the same sample also yield this CDR3. The rearrangement joins TRBV30 to TRBJ1-3; no firm D call. CDR1 is GTSNPN, CDR2 SVGIG, per germline (reference sequence). This CDR3 spans 15 amino acids. V dropped 0 bases and J dropped 0 bases, with 9 bases sitting between them. CDR3 nucleotides: TGTGCCTGGAGTGTGAAGGGAAGCTCTGGAAACACCATATATTTT. This codes for CAWSVKGSSGNTIYF.